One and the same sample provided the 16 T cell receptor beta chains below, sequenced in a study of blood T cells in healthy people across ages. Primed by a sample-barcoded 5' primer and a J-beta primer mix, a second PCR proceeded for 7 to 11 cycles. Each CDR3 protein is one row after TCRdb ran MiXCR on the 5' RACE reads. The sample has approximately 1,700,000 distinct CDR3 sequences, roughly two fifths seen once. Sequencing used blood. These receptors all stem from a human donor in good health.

The CDR3 nucleotides read TGCGCCAGCAGCCAAGAAGGTCCCCTTGGCTACACCTTC. Protein: CASSQEGPLGYTF. The V gene is TRBV4-3, the J gene TRBJ1-2; D unclear. V lost 0 bases to trimming and J lost 7 bases, with 9 bases between them. Germline V gene sequence: CDR1 LGHNA, CDR2 YSLEER. The CDR3 contains 13 residues.

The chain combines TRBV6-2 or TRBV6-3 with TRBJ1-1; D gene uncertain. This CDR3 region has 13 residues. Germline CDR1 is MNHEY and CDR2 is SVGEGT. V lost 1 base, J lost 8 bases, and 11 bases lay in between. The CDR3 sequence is CASSYYPILEAFF. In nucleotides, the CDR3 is TGTGCCAGCAGTTACTATCCTATACTCGAAGCTTTCTTT.

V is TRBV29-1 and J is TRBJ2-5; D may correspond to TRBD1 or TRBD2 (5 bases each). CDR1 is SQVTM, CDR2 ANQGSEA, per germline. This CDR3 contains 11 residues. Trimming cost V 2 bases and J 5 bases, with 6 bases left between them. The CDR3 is CSVEWGETQYF. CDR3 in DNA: TGCAGCGTTGAATGGGGGGAGACCCAGTACTTC.

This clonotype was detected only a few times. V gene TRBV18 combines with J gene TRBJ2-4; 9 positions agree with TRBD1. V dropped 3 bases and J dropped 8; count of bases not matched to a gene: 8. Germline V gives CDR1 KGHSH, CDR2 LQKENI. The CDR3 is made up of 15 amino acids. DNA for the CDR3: TGTGCCAGCTCACCGACGGGACAGGGAAAATACATTCAGTACTTC. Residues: CASSPTGQGKYIQYF.

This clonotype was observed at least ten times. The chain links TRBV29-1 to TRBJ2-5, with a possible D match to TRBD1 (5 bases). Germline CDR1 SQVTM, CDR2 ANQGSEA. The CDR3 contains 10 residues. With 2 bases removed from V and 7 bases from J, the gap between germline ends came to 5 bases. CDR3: CSVERGTQYF. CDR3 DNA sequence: TGCAGCGTTGAAAGGGGGACCCAGTACTTC.

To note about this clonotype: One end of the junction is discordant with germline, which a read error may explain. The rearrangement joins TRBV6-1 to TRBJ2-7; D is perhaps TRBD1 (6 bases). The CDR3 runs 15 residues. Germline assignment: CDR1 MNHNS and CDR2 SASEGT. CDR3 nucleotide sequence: TGTGCCAGCAGGGAAGAGGGGCAGGGGTTTTACGAGCAGTACTTC. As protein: CASREEGQGFYEQYF.

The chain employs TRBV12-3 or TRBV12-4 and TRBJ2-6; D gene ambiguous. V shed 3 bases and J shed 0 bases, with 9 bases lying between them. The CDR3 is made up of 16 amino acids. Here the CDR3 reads CASSLGSSSGANVLTF. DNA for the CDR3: TGTGCCAGCAGTTTGGGCTCAAGCTCTGGGGCCAACGTCCTGACTTTC.

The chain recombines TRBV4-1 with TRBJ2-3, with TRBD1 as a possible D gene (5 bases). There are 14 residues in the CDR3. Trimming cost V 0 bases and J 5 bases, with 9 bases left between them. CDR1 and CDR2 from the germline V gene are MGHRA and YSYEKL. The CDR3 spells CASSQEAQGDTQYF. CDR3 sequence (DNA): TGCGCCAGCAGCCAAGAGGCTCAGGGAGATACGCAGTATTTT.

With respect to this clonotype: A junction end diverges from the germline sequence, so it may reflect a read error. CDR3 amino acids: CASSQLAGSYNKQFF. The CDR3 nucleotides are TGTGCCAGCAGTCAACTAGCGGGGAGCTACAATAAGCAGTTCTTC. V and J are TRBV12-3 or TRBV12-4 and TRBJ2-1; the match to TRBD2 covers 10 bases. This CDR3 contains 15 residues.

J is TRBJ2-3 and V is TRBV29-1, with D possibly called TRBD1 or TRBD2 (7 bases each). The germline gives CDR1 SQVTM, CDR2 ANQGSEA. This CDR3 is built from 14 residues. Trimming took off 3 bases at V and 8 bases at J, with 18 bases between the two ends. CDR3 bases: TGCAGCGTTGAGGGGCAGGGGGGGTATGGTACGCAGTATTTT. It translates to CSVEGQGGYGTQYF.

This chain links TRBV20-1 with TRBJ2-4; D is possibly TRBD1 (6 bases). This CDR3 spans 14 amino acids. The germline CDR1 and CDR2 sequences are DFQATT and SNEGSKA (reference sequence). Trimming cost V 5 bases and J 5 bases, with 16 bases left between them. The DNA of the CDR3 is TGCAGTGCTTCTATAGGGACAATTCAAAACATTCAGTACTTC. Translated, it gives CSASIGTIQNIQYF.

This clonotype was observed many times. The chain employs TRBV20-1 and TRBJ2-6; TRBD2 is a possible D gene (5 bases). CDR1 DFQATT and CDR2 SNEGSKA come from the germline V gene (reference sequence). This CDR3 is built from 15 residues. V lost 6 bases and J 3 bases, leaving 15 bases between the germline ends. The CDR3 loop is CSAPIGGFGANVLTF. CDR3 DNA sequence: TGCAGTGCCCCCATAGGAGGATTTGGGGCCAACGTCCTGACTTTC.

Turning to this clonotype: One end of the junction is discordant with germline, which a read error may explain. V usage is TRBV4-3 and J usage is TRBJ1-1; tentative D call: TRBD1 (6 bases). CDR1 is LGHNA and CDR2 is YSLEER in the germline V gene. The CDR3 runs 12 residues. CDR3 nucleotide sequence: TGTGCCAGCAGAGGGGGGGACACTGAGGCTTTCTTT. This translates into CASRGGDTEAFF.

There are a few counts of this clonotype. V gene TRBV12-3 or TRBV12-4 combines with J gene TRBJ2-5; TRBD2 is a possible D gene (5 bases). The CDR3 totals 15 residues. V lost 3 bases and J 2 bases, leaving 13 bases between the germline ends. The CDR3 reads CASSLFRGLQETQYF. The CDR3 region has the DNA TGTGCCAGCAGTTTGTTTCGGGGTTTACAAGAGACCCAGTACTTC.

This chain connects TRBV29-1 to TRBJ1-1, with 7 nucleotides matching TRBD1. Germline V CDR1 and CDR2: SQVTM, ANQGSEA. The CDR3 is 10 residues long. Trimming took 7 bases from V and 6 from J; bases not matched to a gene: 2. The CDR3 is CSGGQSEAFF. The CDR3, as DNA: TGCAGCGGGGGACAGTCTGAAGCTTTCTTT. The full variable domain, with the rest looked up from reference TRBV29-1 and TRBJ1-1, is SAVISQKPSRDICQRGTSLTIQCQVDSQVTMMFWYRQQPGQSLTLIATANQGSEATYESGFVIDKFPISRPNLTFSTLTVSNMSPEDSSIYLCSGGQSEAFFGQGTRLTVV.

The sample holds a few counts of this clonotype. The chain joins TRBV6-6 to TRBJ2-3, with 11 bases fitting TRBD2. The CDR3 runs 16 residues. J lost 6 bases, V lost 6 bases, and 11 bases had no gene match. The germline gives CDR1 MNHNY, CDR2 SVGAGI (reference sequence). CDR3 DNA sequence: TGTGCCAGCAGCCCCACTAGCGGGGGCCTGCTGGATACGCAGTATTTT. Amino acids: CASSPTSGGLLDTQYF.